These 24 T cell receptor beta chains originate from one sample sequenced in a study of cytomegalovirus exposure and HLA in healthy donors. PCR involved 60 Vbeta and 13 Jbeta primers. Produced via immunoSEQ multiplex PCR; TCRdb's table is partial and in-frame only. The data contain about 150,000 clones, roughly two thirds of them seen just once; the ten biggest clones take up over 1.5%. The sequenced sample was PBMCs. These receptors originate from a male donor in good health and CMV-seronegative.

This rearrangement joins TRBV19 to TRBJ2-6; D remains ambiguous. The V gene's germline CDR1 is LNHDA and CDR2 SQIVND (reference sequence). This CDR3 is 13 amino acids long. Between the trimmed V and J ends, which lost 6 bases and 0 bases, there was a span of 3 bases. CDR3 sequence (DNA): TGTGCCAGTAGCTACTCTGGGGCCAACGTCCTGACTTTC. It is translated as CASSYSGANVLTF.

The genes are TRBV11-2 and TRBJ1-6; 7 nucleotides line up with TRBD1. The CDR3 consists of 15 residues. Germline V CDR1 and CDR2: SGHAT, FQNNGV. The junction had 7 bases not matched to a gene; V was cut back by 3 bases and J by 8 bases. The CDR3 loop is CASSLTGIRDSPLHF. As DNA, the CDR3 is TGTGCCAGCAGCTTGACAGGGATTCGGGATTCACCCCTCCACTTT.

This clone was seen at least ten times. The V and J genes are TRBV7-8 and TRBJ1-1, with D tentatively TRBD1 (5 bases). The ends were cut back, 5 bases at V and 5 bases at J, with 24 bases in the middle. The CDR3 contains 17 residues. In germline, CDR1 is SGHVS, CDR2 FQNEAQ. The CDR3 is CASSPEVSGGTGTEAFF. Here the CDR3 DNA reads TGTGCCAGCAGCCCCGAGGTTTCAGGCGGGACGGGGACTGAAGCTTTCTTT.

This clone was recorded a few times. The V and J genes are TRBV30 and TRBJ1-2; 8 positions match TRBD1. Germline CDR1 is GTSNPN and CDR2 is SVGIG (reference sequence). Unmatched junction bases numbered 7, after V lost 0 bases and J lost 4 bases. The CDR3 is 15 residues long. DNA of the CDR3: TGTGCCTGGAGTGTACTCACCGGGACAGGCTATGGCTACACCTTC. This codes for CAWSVLTGTGYGYTF.

The chain has TRBV19 and TRBJ2-3, with 8 positions matching TRBD2. This CDR3 contains 16 residues. Germline CDR1 LNHDA, CDR2 SQIVND (reference sequence). The J segment lost 1 base and the V segment lost 3 bases, leaving 6 bases of the junction unmatched. The CDR3 loop is CASSISPGGRTDTQYF. CDR3 nucleotides: TGTGCCAGTAGTATCTCACCGGGGGGGCGCACAGATACGCAGTATTTT.

The chain recombines TRBV5-4 with TRBJ2-5; D uncertain. The J call may be in error: the DNA end matches TRBJ2-7 better. Looked up from germline, CDR1 is SGHNT and CDR2 is YYREEE (reference sequence). CDR3 size: 12 residues. The CDR3 loop is CASSLLSHEQYF. In DNA, the CDR3 is TGTGCCAGCAGCCTACTTAGCCACGAGCAGTACTTC.

Only one count was recorded for this clone. Additional DNA sequences in this sample encode the identical CDR3. The V call is TRBV7-2, the J call TRBJ2-3; a weak D match, TRBD2 (6 bases). CDR1 SGHTA and CDR2 FQGNSA come from the germline V gene. The CDR3 is 14 amino acids. V lost 5 bases to trimming and J lost 2 bases, with 11 bases between them. CDR3 sequence reads: CASSLGLHTDTQYF. The CDR3 DNA reads as TGTGCCAGCAGCCTGGGACTTCACACAGATACGCAGTATTTT.

This chain joins TRBV29-1 and TRBJ1-3; no reliable D call. This CDR3 is built from 14 residues. V shed 5 bases and J shed 10 bases, with 21 bases lying between them. Per germline, CDR1 SQVTM and CDR2 ANQGSEA. As DNA, the CDR3 is TGCAGCGTTTCCCCCACCGGACTTCGGAATACCATATATTTT. Residues: CSVSPTGLRNTIYF.

This sequence joins TRBV6-4 and TRBJ2-3; tentative D call: TRBD2 (7 bases). In germline, CDR1 is MRHNA, CDR2 SNTAGT. Between the trimmed V and J ends, which lost 2 bases and 2 bases, there was a span of 8 bases. CDR3 length: 14 residues. The CDR3 loop is CASSDGGATDTQYF. The CDR3 DNA reads TGTGCCAGCAGTGACGGGGGGGCCACAGATACGCAGTATTTT.

This clone was counted only a few times. J is TRBJ1-5 and V is TRBV19, with TRBD1 matching 8 bases. Germline loops: CDR1 LNHDA, CDR2 SQIVND (reference sequence). This CDR3 comprises 16 residues. Trimming removed 3 bases from V and 2 bases from J; junction bases left unmatched: 6. The CDR3 nucleotides read TGTGCCAGTAGTATCGGACAGGGCTGGGGCAATCAGCCCCAGCATTTT. This codes for CASSIGQGWGNQPQHF. Combining the CDR3 with reference TRBV19 and TRBJ1-5 gives the whole variable domain DGGITQSPKYLFRKEGQNVTLSCEQNLNHDAMYWYRQDPGQGLRLIYYSQIVNDFQKGDIAEGYSVSREKKESFPLTVTSAQKNPTAFYLCASSIGQGWGNQPQHFGDGTRLSIL.

Only a few counts were recorded for this clone. This chain links TRBV7-9 with TRBJ2-2, with 7 bases fitting TRBD1. CDR1 is SEHNR, CDR2 FQNEAQ, per germline (reference sequence). Trimming removed 3 bases from V and 4 bases from J; junction bases left unmatched: 8. The CDR3 loop spans 16 amino acids. Here the CDR3 DNA reads TGTGCCAGCAGCTTCGGCGAGACAGGGATCACCGGGGAGCTGTTTTTT. It specifies CASSFGETGITGELFF.

The chain combines TRBV27 with TRBJ2-2; 11 nucleotides agree with TRBD2. V lost 8 bases, J lost 2 bases, and 4 bases stayed unmatched. This CDR3 is 15 amino acids long. The germline gives CDR1 MNHEY, CDR2 SMNVEV (reference sequence). As DNA, the CDR3 is TGTGCCAGCCGTCTAGCGGGGGGAAACACCGGGGAGCTGTTTTTT. As protein: CASRLAGGNTGELFF.

The J gene is TRBJ2-1, the V gene TRBV11-3; the match to TRBD1 covers 8 bases. Germline CDR1 reads SGHNT; CDR2 reads YENEEA. J gave up 3 bases and V 4 bases, and 2 bases lay outside the gene matches. This CDR3 is 14 amino acids long. In nucleotides, the CDR3 is TGTGCCAGCAGCTCAGACAGGGGCTACAATGAGCAGTTCTTC. As protein: CASSSDRGYNEQFF.

This chain joins TRBV5-4 and TRBJ2-7; TRBD1 aligns across 8 bases. The V and J ends lost 0 bases and 3 bases, in that order; junction bases with no gene match: 11. This CDR3 comprises 17 residues. Germline V gene lookup returns CDR1 SGHNT and CDR2 YYREEE (reference sequence). DNA of the CDR3: TGTGCCAGCAGCTTGGGACAGGGGAATCCCCCTTTCTACGAGCAGTACTTC. This translates into CASSLGQGNPPFYEQYF.

There are a few counts of this clone. The chain is built from TRBV27 and TRBJ2-7; 9 bases line up with TRBD1. With V trimmed by 2 bases and J by 7 bases, 6 bases remained unmatched. The CDR3 loop spans 14 amino acids. Germline V CDR1 and CDR2: MNHEY, SMNVEV (reference sequence). The CDR3 sequence: CASSLGTGWGEQYF. The CDR3, as DNA: TGTGCCAGCAGTTTAGGGACAGGGTGGGGTGAGCAGTACTTC.

This clone was detected a few times. This chain joins TRBV2 and TRBJ1-2; possibly TRBD1 for D (6 bases). Per the germline V gene, CDR1 is SNHLY and CDR2 is FYNNEI. With 4 bases removed from V and 6 bases from J, the gap between germline ends came to 15 bases. The CDR3 has 14 amino acids. CDR3 DNA: TGTGCCAGCAGTGTCTCACAGGGACGGAATGGCTACACCTTC. This sequence encodes CASSVSQGRNGYTF.

As concerns this clone: Other DNA sequences in this specimen translate into the identical CDR3. The gene calls are TRBV4-3 and TRBJ1-6; tentatively, D is TRBD1 (5 bases). This CDR3 is built from 15 residues. Germline lookup yields CDR1 LGHNA and CDR2 YSLEER. The germline V and J ends were trimmed by 0 bases and 8 bases, with 11 bases remaining between them. CDR3 residues: CASSQEEGTYSPLHF. The CDR3 nucleotides read TGCGCCAGCAGCCAAGAAGAGGGGACTTATTCACCCCTCCACTTT.

This chain links TRBV15 with TRBJ2-3; a weak D match, TRBD2 (6 bases). The CDR3 contains 15 residues. V lost 1 base to trimming and J lost 9 bases, with 17 bases between them. Per the germline V gene, CDR1 is LNHNV and CDR2 is YYDKDF (reference sequence). In DNA, the CDR3 is TGTGCCACCAGCAGAGGGGACTCCCTGGAAGGAACGCAGTATTTT. Translation gives CATSRGDSLEGTQYF.

The V and J genes are TRBV7-2 and TRBJ1-2; 11 positions agree with TRBD1. CDR1 and CDR2 (germline): SGHTA, FQGNSA. The J segment lost 7 bases and the V segment lost 0 bases, leaving 4 bases of the junction unmatched. The CDR3 length is 15 residues. The CDR3 sequence is CASSLAGQGAGGYTF. CDR3 nucleotide sequence: TGTGCCAGCAGCTTAGCAGGACAGGGGGCCGGTGGCTACACCTTC.

CDR3 DNA: TGCAGCGTTGCTATCGGGGGCTACGAGCAGTACTTC. Translating it yields CSVAIGGYEQYF. V and J are TRBV29-1 and TRBJ2-7; a possible D gene is TRBD2 (6 bases). V was cut by 4 bases and J by 3 bases, with 10 bases left in between. CDR3 length: 12 residues. Germline CDR1 and CDR2: SQVTM and ANQGSEA.

The chain carries TRBV5-6 and TRBJ2-2; D is perhaps TRBD1 (6 bases). CDR3 length equals 15 residues. The germline V and J ends were trimmed by 4 bases and 4 bases, with 14 bases remaining between them. CDR1 and CDR2 (germline): SGHDT, YYEEEE. The CDR3 nucleotides read TGTGCCAGCAGCCCCCCAGGGGCGATCACCGGGGAGCTGTTTTTT. Residues: CASSPPGAITGELFF. Complete variable domain (other parts from reference TRBV5-6 and TRBJ2-2): DAGVTQSPTHLIKTRGQQVTLRCSPKSGHDTVSWYQQALGQGPQFIFQYYEEEERQRGNFPDRFSGHQFPNYSSELNVNALLLGDSALYLCASSPPGAITGELFFGEGSRLTVL.

The rearrangement uses TRBV9 and TRBJ1-1; possible D gene TRBD1, 5 bases. The germline V and J ends were trimmed by 0 bases and 1 base, with 7 bases remaining between them. Germline values: CDR1 SGDLS, CDR2 YYNGEE. The CDR3 runs 14 residues. The CDR3 DNA follows: TGTGCCAGCAGCGTAGCTACAGGGAACACTGAAGCTTTCTTT. Protein sequence: CASSVATGNTEAFF.

This clone has a single count. The chain recombines TRBV5-4 with TRBJ2-5, with TRBD1 matching over 7 bases. The tail of the sequence fits TRBJ2-7 better, so the J call may be wrong. The CDR3 is 14 amino acids. From germline, CDR1 is SGHNT and CDR2 YYREEE (reference sequence). The CDR3, as DNA: TGTGCCAGCAGCTTTTCCGACAGGGCTTACGAGCAGTACTTC. Its translation is CASSFSDRAYEQYF.

Here the CDR3 DNA reads TGCGCCAGCACCGTACAGGGCCCCGGAGAGACCCAGTACTTC. Its protein is CASTVQGPGETQYF. The V and J genes are TRBV5-1 and TRBJ2-5; tentative D call: TRBD1 (6 bases). CDR1 and CDR2 from the germline V gene are SGHRS and YFSETQ. The CDR3 has 14 amino acids. V was shortened by 6 bases and J by 4 bases, with 16 bases between the two germline ends.